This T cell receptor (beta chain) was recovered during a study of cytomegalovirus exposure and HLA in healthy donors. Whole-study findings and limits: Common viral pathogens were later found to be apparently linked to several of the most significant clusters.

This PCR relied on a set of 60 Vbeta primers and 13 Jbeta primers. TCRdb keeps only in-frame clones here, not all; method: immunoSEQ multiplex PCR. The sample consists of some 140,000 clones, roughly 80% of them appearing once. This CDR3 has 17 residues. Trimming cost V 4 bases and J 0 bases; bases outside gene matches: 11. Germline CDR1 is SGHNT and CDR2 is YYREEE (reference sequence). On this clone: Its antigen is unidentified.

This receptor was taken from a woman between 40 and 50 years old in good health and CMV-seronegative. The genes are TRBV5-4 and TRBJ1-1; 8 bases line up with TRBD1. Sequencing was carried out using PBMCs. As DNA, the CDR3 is TGTGCCAGCAGCACCAAGACAGGGGCCCCAATGAACACTGAAGCTTTCTTT. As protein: CASSTKTGAPMNTEAFF.